The 20 T cell receptor beta chains presented below share a single source sample, sequenced in a study of CD8+CD57+ T cells in acquired aplastic anemia. Selection for sequencing was limited to patients who had shown CD8+CD57+ cell expansion by flow cytometry. Genomic DNA constituted the template upon which TCR beta VDJ and CDR3 profiling was performed. TCRdb called the reads again in MiXCR, with one record for every CDR3 protein. The repertoire holds fewer than 200,000 distinct CDR3 sequences, with around 48% as singletons. The sequencing sample was made of sorted CD4+, CD8+, or CD8+CD57+ T cells (not recorded which) from PBMCs. All receptors come from a human donor with aplastic anemia.

The rearrangement links TRBV27 to TRBJ1-6; D gene ambiguous. With 3 bases removed from V and 9 bases from J, the gap between germline ends came to 9 bases. The germline V gene has CDR1 MNHEY and CDR2 SMNVEV (reference sequence). This CDR3 contains 13 residues. The CDR3 DNA reads TGTGCCAGCAGTTTGGAGGTCGGTTCACCCCTCCACTTT. Protein product: CASSLEVGSPLHF.

As concerns this clonotype: This sequence may be a read error, since a much larger clone differs from it by one base. The chain has TRBV5-4 and TRBJ1-1; no firm D call. The CDR3 covers 15 residues. Germline assignment: CDR1 SGHNT and CDR2 YYREEE (reference sequence). The CDR3 nucleotides read TGTGCCAGCAGCTTGGCCGCGACGGCGAACACTGGAGCTTTCTTT. Amino acid sequence: CASSLAATANTGAFF.

The table lists this clonotype with a few counts. A much larger clonotype is one base distant, so this may be a read error. This chain links TRBV7-2 with TRBJ1-5; a possible D gene is TRBD1 (6 bases). CDR3 size: 13 residues. Germline V gene data show CDR1 as SGHTA and CDR2 as FQGNSA. With 8 bases removed from V and 0 bases from J, the gap between germline ends came to 8 bases. In nucleotides, the CDR3 is TGTGCCAGCGGCAGGGGTAGCAATCAGCCCCAGCATTTT. This encodes CASGRGSNQPQHF. Drawing the rest from reference TRBV7-2 and TRBJ1-5, the complete variable domain is GAGVSQSPSNKVTEKGKDVELRCDPISGHTALYWYRQSLGQGLEFLIYFQGNSAPDKSGLPSDRFSAERTGGSVSTLTIQRTQQEDSAVYLCASGRGSNQPQHFGDGTRLSIL.

This clonotype was seen many times. The chain uses TRBV7-9 and TRBJ1-1, with 8 bases matching TRBD1. Germline V CDR1 and CDR2: SEHNR, FQNEAQ (reference sequence). Unmatched junction bases numbered 9, after V lost 5 bases and J lost 7 bases. This CDR3 is built from 14 residues. The CDR3: CASSTRGQGDEAFF. Written as DNA, the CDR3 is TGTGCCAGCAGCACCAGGGGGCAGGGTGATGAAGCTTTCTTT.

This clonotype was seen more than once but under ten times. The CDR3 loop is CASSVDRGHEQYF. In DNA form, the CDR3 reads TGTGCCAGCAGCGTCGACAGGGGCCACGAGCAGTACTTC. The chain couples TRBV7-3 to TRBJ2-7; 8 bases match TRBD1. The CDR3 consists of 13 residues. Germline lookup yields CDR1 SGHTA and CDR2 FQGTGA. The ends lost 5 bases at V and 5 bases at J; junction bases unmatched: 5.

This clonotype was observed once. This sequence joins TRBV20-1 and TRBJ2-1; 10 bases are shared with TRBD2. Per the germline V gene, CDR1 is DFQATT and CDR2 is SNEGSKA (reference sequence). With 2 bases clipped from V and 9 bases from J, the junction kept 13 bases outside the gene matches. The length of the CDR3 is 16 residues. DNA for the CDR3: TGCAGTGCTAGATTTCCGGCTAGCGGGGGATGGAGTGAGCAGTTCTTC. As protein: CSARFPASGGWSEQFF.

The chain combines TRBV29-1 with TRBJ1-4; D is unclear. This CDR3 has 13 residues. V was shortened by 8 bases and J by 2 bases, with 12 bases between the two germline ends. Germline-derived CDR1 and CDR2 are SQVTM and ANQGSEA. This CDR3 is CSSGRVTNEKLFF. The CDR3 coding sequence is TGCAGCTCTGGGCGGGTCACTAATGAAAAACTGTTTTTT.

This clonotype was recorded many times. The CDR3 here is CASSLGTAGYGYTF. In DNA form, the CDR3 reads TGTGCCAGCTCGCTCGGGACAGCCGGCTATGGCTACACCTTC. The rearrangement links TRBV7-9 to TRBJ1-2, with TRBD1 identical over 7 bases. From germline, CDR1 is SEHNR and CDR2 FQNEAQ (reference sequence). Unmatched junction bases numbered 10, after V lost 8 bases and J lost 4 bases. The CDR3 spans 14 residues.

This clonotype was recorded many times. This chain uses TRBV12-3 or TRBV12-4 with TRBJ2-1, with TRBD2 identical over 10 bases. V gave up 3 bases and J gave up 7 bases; unmatched junction bases: 6. The length of the CDR3 is 15 residues. The CDR3 loop reads CASSLLAGGRNEQFF. CDR3 DNA sequence: TGTGCCAGCAGTTTGTTAGCGGGGGGTAGGAATGAGCAGTTCTTC.

In the case of this clonotype: A much larger clone sits a single nucleotide away, making a read error possible. The genes are TRBV12-3 or TRBV12-4 and TRBJ2-5; no definite D call. CDR3 length equals 15 residues. V gave up 11 bases and J gave up 1 base, with 20 bases separating them. CDR3 in DNA: TGTGCCGGCACCCTGGGAAGGCGGCTCCAAGAGACCCAGTACTTC. This encodes CAGTLGRRLQETQYF.

The chain employs TRBV10-3 and TRBJ1-1; a possible D gene is TRBD1 (5 bases). Germline V gene sequence: CDR1 ENHRY, CDR2 SYGVKD. V was cut by 6 bases and J by 1 base, with 12 bases left in between. This CDR3 is built from 14 residues. The CDR3 DNA reads as TGTGCCATCAGGGGTCGGGACGGGAACACTGAAGCTTTCTTT. This encodes CAIRGRDGNTEAFF.

This clonotype was picked up one time. The CDR3 DNA is TGTGCCAGCAGCCAAGTACCACACTCGGGGGGGCCACGATACAATGAGCAGTTCTTC. This gives the protein CASSQVPHSGGPRYNEQFF. The V gene is TRBV14, the J gene TRBJ2-1; TRBD2 aligns across 8 bases. The V segment lost 1 base and the J segment 4 bases; nucleotides outside the gene matches: 15. Germline V gene data show CDR1 as SGHDN and CDR2 as FVKESK. The CDR3 spans 19 residues.

This chain uses TRBV20-1 with TRBJ1-1; no definite D call. CDR3 length equals 11 residues. V was shortened by 7 bases and J by 1 base, with 7 bases between the two germline ends. Germline V CDR1 and CDR2: DFQATT, SNEGSKA (reference sequence). DNA for the CDR3: TGCAGTGGCGGGAAGAACACTGAAGCTTTCTTT. Translating gives CSGGKNTEAFF.

This clonotype was detected many times. The chain couples TRBV4-3 to TRBJ1-3; D gene ambiguous. V was clipped by 1 base and J by 2 bases, with 0 bases between them. Germline CDR1 and CDR2: LGHNA and YSLEER. The CDR3 totals 12 residues. The CDR3, as DNA: TGCGCCAGCAGCCAAGCTGGAAACACCATATATTTT. It encodes CASSQAGNTIYF.

The DNA of the CDR3 is TGTGCCAGTAGCACAGGCACAGATACGCAGTATTTT. Translated, it gives CASSTGTDTQYF. The chain couples TRBV19 to TRBJ2-3, with D unclear. The CDR3 is made up of 12 amino acids. Trimming removed 6 bases from V and 1 base from J, with 5 bases in between. CDR1 is LNHDA and CDR2 is SQIVND in the germline V gene (reference sequence).

The CDR3 sequence is CSGVRAGELFF. The DNA of the CDR3 is TGCAGCGGGGTAAGGGCCGGGGAGCTGTTTTTT. The V and J genes are TRBV29-1 and TRBJ2-2; D is undetermined. Germline V lookup: CDR1 SQVTM, CDR2 ANQGSEA. The V and J ends lost 7 bases and 6 bases respectively, with 9 bases between them. The CDR3 covers 11 residues.

The CDR3 loop is CASRVSRNSYEQYF. CDR3 nucleotides: TGTGCCAGCAGGGTTTCGAGAAACTCCTACGAGCAGTACTTC. J is TRBJ2-7 and V is TRBV2, with unresolved D. CDR1 is SNHLY, CDR2 FYNNEI, per germline. The CDR3 has 14 amino acids. The V gene lost 6 bases and the J gene lost 0 bases, with 12 bases spanning the gap.

This clonotype was observed many times. The V and J genes are TRBV2 and TRBJ1-2, with 9 bases that match TRBD1. Trimming took 2 bases from V and 8 from J; bases not matched to a gene: 6. Germline CDR1 and CDR2: SNHLY and FYNNEI. The CDR3 length is 14 residues. CDR3 in DNA: TGTGCCAGCAGTGAACTCGGGACAGGGTACGGCTACACCTTC. It codes for CASSELGTGYGYTF.

This chain uses TRBV19 with TRBJ2-2; D is unresolved. Trimming cost V 7 bases and J 8 bases, with 14 bases left between them. The CDR3 loop spans 13 amino acids. Germline CDR1 LNHDA, CDR2 SQIVND (reference sequence). The CDR3 DNA is TGTGCCAGTACCCCAGACCGGTTAGGGGAGCTGTTTTTT. Amino acids: CASTPDRLGELFF.

The genes are TRBV2 and TRBJ2-2; a possible D gene is TRBD1 (5 bases). Germline V gene lookup returns CDR1 SNHLY and CDR2 FYNNEI. The CDR3 is made up of 14 amino acids. The V and J ends lost 7 bases and 3 bases respectively, with 12 bases between them. Here the CDR3 DNA reads TGTGCCAGCAACCGACAGCTTGACACCGGGGAGCTGTTTTTT. Protein sequence: CASNRQLDTGELFF.